The 22 T cell receptor beta chains below were found in one sample sequenced in a study of early T cells in non-severe SARS-CoV-2 infection. TCRdb used MiXCR to reprocess the 5' RACE reads, holding one entry per CDR3 protein. The repertoire includes tens of thousands of distinct CDR3 sequences, roughly 13% of them detected once, and about 4% sits in the top ten. Sequencing input: whole blood. The source of these receptors is an adult who was a healthcare worker with PCR-confirmed SARS-CoV-2 infection or an uninfected control (not recorded which).

The chain recombines TRBV12-3 or TRBV12-4 with TRBJ2-1; weak D call: TRBD1 (5 bases). The CDR3 extends over 15 amino acids. Trimming shortened V by 6 bases and J by 2 bases, and 14 bases separated the two germline ends. The CDR3 region has the DNA TGTGCCAGCAGAAAGCAGGGAACCCCCTACAATGAGCAGTTCTTC. This gives the protein CASRKQGTPYNEQFF.

The chain is built from TRBV7-9 and TRBJ2-7, with D unclear. Germline assignment: CDR1 SEHNR and CDR2 FQNEAQ (reference sequence). The length of the CDR3 is 14 residues. The V and J ends lost 4 bases and 6 bases respectively, with 16 bases between them. The CDR3 loop is CASSSALSDGEQYF. Written as DNA, the CDR3 is TGTGCCAGCAGCTCGGCCCTCTCGGATGGCGAGCAGTACTTC. The full variable domain, with the rest looked up from reference TRBV7-9 and TRBJ2-7, is DTGVSQNPRHKITKRGQNVTFRCDPISEHNRLYWYRQTLGQGPEFLTYFQNEAQLEKSRLLSDRFSAERPKGSFSTLEIQRTEQGDSAMYLCASSSALSDGEQYFGPGTRLTVT.

The chain is built from TRBV7-2 and TRBJ2-2; TRBD1 aligns across 8 bases. CDR1 is SGHTA and CDR2 is FQGNSA in the germline V gene. The CDR3 runs 16 residues. The trim removed 5 bases at V and 5 bases at J, leaving 10 bases unmatched. As DNA, the CDR3 is TGTGCCAGCAGCCAACCCGACAGGGGAAGGACCGGGGAGCTGTTTTTT. This codes for CASSQPDRGRTGELFF.

The V call is TRBV12-3 or TRBV12-4, the J call TRBJ2-7; TRBD1 matches 7 bases. The V gene end was trimmed by 6 bases and the J gene end by 2 bases; junction bases not matched to a gene: 10. This CDR3 contains 15 residues. CDR3 sequence (DNA): TGTGCCAGCAGCGCTACCGGGACAGAAGCCTACGAGCAGTACTTC. It encodes CASSATGTEAYEQYF.

This clonotype showed up many times. The chain recombines TRBV5-1 with TRBJ2-7; 9 bases are shared with TRBD1. The CDR3 is 13 amino acids. The germline gives CDR1 SGHRS, CDR2 YFSETQ. Trimming at V came to 5 bases and at J to 7 bases, leaving 7 bases not matched to a gene. The CDR3 nucleotides are TGCGCCAGCAGTAGGACAGGGGACAGGGAGCAGTACTTC. It specifies CASSRTGDREQYF.

This clonotype has just a few counts. The chain has TRBV10-2 and TRBJ1-6; D unresolved. This CDR3 is built from 12 residues. Germline values: CDR1 WSHSY, CDR2 SAAADI. Trimming removed 5 bases at V and 7 bases at J, with 6 bases between. In DNA, the CDR3 is TGCGCCAGCAGTCTGGCGAATTCACCCCTCCACTTT. It specifies CASSLANSPLHF.

This clonotype has a count of ten or more. J is TRBJ2-7 and V is TRBV5-4; TRBD1 is a possible D gene (5 bases). This CDR3 is 13 amino acids long. V was shortened by 4 bases and J by 6 bases, with 14 bases between the two germline ends. Germline CDR1 and CDR2: SGHNT and YYREEE (reference sequence). The CDR3 loop reads CASSPDPRGEQYF. Here the CDR3 DNA reads TGTGCCAGCAGCCCGGACCCAAGGGGCGAGCAGTACTTC.

This clonotype was counted ten times or more. This chain joins TRBV7-2 and TRBJ2-1; maybe TRBD2 (5 bases). The germline gives CDR1 SGHTA, CDR2 FQGNSA. The CDR3 extends over 17 amino acids. V was trimmed by 4 bases and J by 1 base, leaving 17 bases between them. The CDR3 bases are TGTGCCAGCAGCTCGGAGGCCTTTGGTGGTTCCTACAATGAGCAGTTCTTC. This codes for CASSSEAFGGSYNEQFF.

This CDR3 reads CASSTTTSYEQYF. The CDR3 coding sequence is TGTGCCAGCAGCACTACAACTTCCTACGAGCAGTACTTC. The J gene is TRBJ2-7, the V gene TRBV7-9; no reliable D call. The V end was cut by 5 bases, the J end by 1 base, with 9 bases between. Germline assignment: CDR1 SEHNR and CDR2 FQNEAQ (reference sequence). This CDR3 spans 13 amino acids.

This chain uses TRBV19 with TRBJ2-1; TRBD1 agrees at 8 bases. CDR1 LNHDA and CDR2 SQIVND come from the germline V gene (reference sequence). After removal of 5 bases from V and 6 bases from J, the junction contained 9 bases not matched to a gene. The CDR3 length is 15 residues. The CDR3 protein is CASSSRRGRSNEQFF. The CDR3 nucleotides read TGTGCCAGTAGTTCTCGCAGGGGGCGATCCAATGAGCAGTTCTTC.

Ten or more counts support this clonotype. The chain has TRBV19 and TRBJ1-2, with unresolved D. Deletions cut 6 bases from V and 4 bases from J, with 12 bases between. This CDR3 spans 13 amino acids. In germline, CDR1 is LNHDA, CDR2 SQIVND (reference sequence). The CDR3 nucleotides are TGTGCCAGTAGCCCCCATGTGTCCTATGGCTACACCTTC. This translates into CASSPHVSYGYTF.

This clonotype was seen at least ten times. The genes are TRBV2 and TRBJ2-3, with D perhaps TRBD2 (6 bases). Trimming removed 5 bases at V and 1 base at J, with 10 bases between. Germline assignment: CDR1 SNHLY and CDR2 FYNNEI. The CDR3 runs 14 residues. The CDR3 region has the DNA TGTGCCAGCAGTAACGGCGGGGGCACAGATACGCAGTATTTT. It is translated as CASSNGGGTDTQYF.

The chain combines TRBV29-1 with TRBJ2-3, with TRBD1 identical over 8 bases. Germline V gene sequence: CDR1 SQVTM, CDR2 ANQGSEA. This CDR3 has 17 residues. V was clipped by 0 bases and J by 1 base; unmatched bases: 9. The CDR3 protein is CSVEDGRSRGRTDTQYF. The DNA of the CDR3 is TGCAGCGTTGAAGACGGTCGAAGCAGGGGGCGCACAGATACGCAGTATTTT.

This clonotype was detected only a few times. The chain links TRBV29-1 to TRBJ2-7; D not certain. Between the trimmed V and J ends, which lost 2 bases and 2 bases, there was a span of 4 bases. The germline V gene encodes CDR1 SQVTM and CDR2 ANQGSEA. The CDR3 consists of 11 residues. The CDR3 nucleotides are TGCAGCGTTGAACAAGCCTACGAGCAGTACTTC. Translation: CSVEQAYEQYF.

The CDR3 coding sequence is TGCGCCAGCAGCTTGGGTGGACAGGGCCTTACTGATACGCAGTATTTT. Its protein product is CASSLGGQGLTDTQYF. The chain joins TRBV5-1 to TRBJ2-3; 8 bases map to TRBD1. The germline gives CDR1 SGHRS, CDR2 YFSETQ. CDR3 size: 16 residues. V lost 0 bases and J lost 6; bases outside the gene matches: 9. The whole variable domain, remainder taken from reference TRBV5-1 and TRBJ2-3, is KAGVTQTPRYLIKTRGQQVTLSCSPISGHRSVSWYQQTPGQGLQFLFEYFSETQRNKGNFPGRFSGRQFSNSRSEMNVSTLELGDSALYLCASSLGGQGLTDTQYFGPGTRLTVL.

This clonotype was found a few times. V usage is TRBV12-3 or TRBV12-4 and J usage is TRBJ2-2; 8 bases are shared with TRBD2. V dropped 10 bases and J dropped 5; count of bases not matched to a gene: 12. The length of the CDR3 is 15 residues. CDR3 protein: CATIGGSGETGELFF. For the CDR3, the DNA is TGTGCCACTATAGGGGGTAGCGGGGAGACCGGGGAGCTGTTTTTT.

This clonotype appeared many times. The V and J genes are TRBV11-2 and TRBJ2-5; D might be TRBD1 or TRBD2, each matching 6 bases. This CDR3 has 15 residues. V was trimmed by 3 bases and J by 1 base, leaving 12 bases between them. The V gene's germline CDR1 is SGHAT and CDR2 FQNNGV. The CDR3 is CASSFSGAFQETQYF. The DNA for the CDR3 is TGTGCCAGCAGCTTTTCGGGGGCATTCCAAGAGACCCAGTACTTC. Supplemented by reference TRBV11-2 and TRBJ2-5, the full variable domain reads EAGVAQSPRYKIIEKRQSVAFWCNPISGHATLYWYQQILGQGPKLLIQFQNNGVVDDSQLPKDRFSAERLKGVDSTLKIQPAKLEDSAVYLCASSFSGAFQETQYFGPGTRLLVL.

This clonotype was seen repeatedly, ten times or more. V and J are TRBV19 and TRBJ2-3; perhaps TRBD1 as D (5 bases). Between the trimmed V and J ends, which lost 4 bases and 0 bases, there was a span of 11 bases. Germline V gives CDR1 LNHDA, CDR2 SQIVND (reference sequence). This CDR3 spans 15 amino acids. This CDR3 is CASSTDTTSTDTQYF. CDR3 DNA sequence: TGTGCCAGTAGTACGGACACTACGAGCACAGATACGCAGTATTTT.

This clonotype was seen many times. The genes are TRBV6-2 or TRBV6-3 and TRBJ1-6, with D uncertain. Deletions cut 2 bases from V and 0 bases from J, with 2 bases between. The CDR3 totals 14 residues. In germline, CDR1 is MNHEY, CDR2 SVGEGT. The CDR3 protein is CASSYRSYNSPLHF. The CDR3 region has the DNA TGTGCCAGCAGTTACCGCTCCTATAATTCACCCCTCCACTTT.

There are many counts of this clonotype. The V and J genes are TRBV28 and TRBJ2-3, with D hard to call. Germline V gene sequence: CDR1 MDHEN, CDR2 SYDVKM. The CDR3 is 14 amino acids. V was pared by 3 bases and J by 6 bases, with 13 bases between. The chain's CDR3 is CASSFGRPRDTQYF. The DNA of the CDR3 is TGTGCCAGCAGTTTCGGACGGCCGAGGGATACGCAGTATTTT. The variable domain in full, with the rest retrieved from reference TRBV28 and TRBJ2-3, is DVKVTQSSRYLVKRTGEKVFLECVQDMDHENMFWYRQDPGLGLRLIYFSYDVKMKEKGDIPEGYSVSREKKERFSLILESASTNQTSMYLCASSFGRPRDTQYFGPGTRLTVL.

This clonotype has only a few counts. This rearrangement joins TRBV20-1 to TRBJ1-2; tentative D call: TRBD1 (5 bases). The CDR3 covers 16 residues. The V gene's germline CDR1 is DFQATT and CDR2 SNEGSKA (reference sequence). V lost 2 bases and J 0 bases, leaving 16 bases between the germline ends. The CDR3 loop reads CSARSRSWGSNYGYTF. In nucleotides, the CDR3 is TGCAGTGCTAGAAGTCGTAGCTGGGGCTCTAACTATGGCTACACCTTC.

This clonotype was detected only a few times. J is TRBJ1-1 and V is TRBV20-1; D unresolved. Between the trimmed V and J ends, which lost 4 bases and 3 bases, there was a span of 12 bases. Germline V gene data show CDR1 as DFQATT and CDR2 as SNEGSKA (reference sequence). This CDR3 is 13 amino acids long. CDR3 sequence (DNA): TGCAGTGCTATAGACATCCCGGACACTGAAGCTTTCTTT. Its protein is CSAIDIPDTEAFF.